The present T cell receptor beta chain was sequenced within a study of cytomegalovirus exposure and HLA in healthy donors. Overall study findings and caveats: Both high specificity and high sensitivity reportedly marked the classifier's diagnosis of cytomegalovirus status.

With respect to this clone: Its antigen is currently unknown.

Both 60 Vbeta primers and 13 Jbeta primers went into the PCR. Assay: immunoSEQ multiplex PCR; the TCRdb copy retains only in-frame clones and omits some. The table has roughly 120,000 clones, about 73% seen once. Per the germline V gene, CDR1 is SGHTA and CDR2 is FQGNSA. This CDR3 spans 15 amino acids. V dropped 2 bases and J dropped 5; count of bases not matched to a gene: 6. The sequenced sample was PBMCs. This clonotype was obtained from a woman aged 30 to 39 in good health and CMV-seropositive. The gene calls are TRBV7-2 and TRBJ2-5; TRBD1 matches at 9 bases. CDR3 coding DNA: TGTGCCAGCAGCTTACTGGGACAGGGAAGGGAGACCCAGTACTTC. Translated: CASSLLGQGRETQYF.